The rows below give T cell receptor beta chains drawn from one sample of a study of T-cell reconstitution after alpha-beta-depleted transplantation in children. One entry per CDR3 protein, called by TCRdb with MiXCR from the PCR reads. The sample shows hundreds of thousands of distinct CDR3 sequences, over 15% of them seen only once. This specimen consisted of PBMCs from the stem cell graft donor, obtained from the stem cell graft. Receptors were obtained from a human donor who donated a stem cell graft to a child with acute myeloid leukemia. Each CDR3 is given with its conserved first and last residue. The order of the fields is J gene, clone size, V gene, D gene, CDR3 protein, CDR3 DNA. The D gene is left open where the match is weak. Not every row has a clone size; where given, it reads once, few, many or a size class.

J gene: TRBJ2-7; clone size: NA; V gene: TRBV4-2; D gene: TRBD1; CDR3 protein: CASSQGQGIAYEQYF; CDR3 DNA: TGTGCCAGCAGCCAAGGACAGGGGATCGCCTACGAGCAGTACTTC
J gene: TRBJ2-5; clone size: few; V gene: TRBV4-3; D gene: NA; CDR3 protein: CASSQDRVGEETQYF; CDR3 DNA: TGCGCCAGCAGCCAAGACAGGGTGGGAGAAGAGACCCAGTACTTC
J gene: TRBJ2-1; clone size: many; V gene: TRBV20-1; D gene: NA; CDR3 protein: CSARDVSRGWDEQFF; CDR3 DNA: TGCAGTGCTAGAGACGTTTCCCGGGGGTGGGATGAGCAGTTCTTC
J gene: TRBJ2-1; clone size: many; V gene: TRBV13; D gene: TRBD1; CDR3 protein: CASSPGQGVNEQFF; CDR3 DNA: TGTGCCAGCAGCCCGGGACAGGGGGTCAATGAGCAGTTCTTC
J gene: TRBJ2-1; clone size: many; V gene: TRBV9; D gene: NA; CDR3 protein: CASSSTLGGEQFF; CDR3 DNA: TGTGCCAGCAGCTCAACTCTAGGGGGTGAGCAGTTCTTC
J gene: TRBJ1-2; clone size: few; V gene: TRBV13; D gene: TRBD1; CDR3 protein: CASSLGGWRGPTLYGYTF; CDR3 DNA: TGTGCCAGCAGCTTAGGGGGGTGGAGGGGGCCGACCCTCTATGGCTACACCTTC
J gene: TRBJ2-1; clone size: many; V gene: TRBV6-5; D gene: NA; CDR3 protein: CASSYSRQGFEQFF; CDR3 DNA: TGTGCCAGCAGTTACTCTCGGCAGGGGTTTGAGCAGTTCTTC
J gene: TRBJ1-4; clone size: NA; V gene: TRBV18; D gene: TRBD1; CDR3 protein: CASSPGTGEYEKLFF; CDR3 DNA: TGTGCCAGCTCACCCGGGACAGGGGAGTATGAAAAACTGTTTTTT
J gene: TRBJ2-7; clone size: once; V gene: TRBV7-9; D gene: NA; CDR3 protein: CASGGQYYEQYF; CDR3 DNA: TGTGCCAGCGGGGGGCAGTACTACGAGCAGTACTTC
J gene: TRBJ1-5; clone size: many; V gene: TRBV11-2; D gene: TRBD1; CDR3 protein: CASSLGGQGASRNQPQHF; CDR3 DNA: TGTGCCAGCAGCTTAGGGGGACAGGGGGCGAGTAGGAATCAGCCCCAGCATTTT
J gene: TRBJ2-1; clone size: many; V gene: TRBV6-5; D gene: NA; CDR3 protein: CASSYETYSYNEQFF; CDR3 DNA: TGTGCCAGCAGTTACGAGACTTACTCCTACAATGAGCAGTTCTTC
J gene: TRBJ2-1; clone size: NA; V gene: TRBV24-1; D gene: TRBD2; CDR3 protein: CATSEYSSGGMNEQFF; CDR3 DNA: TGTGCCACCAGTGAGTACTCTAGCGGGGGGATGAATGAGCAGTTCTTC
J gene: TRBJ1-1; clone size: NA; V gene: TRBV24-1; D gene: NA; CDR3 protein: CATSDGRVGGTEAFF; CDR3 DNA: TGTGCCACCAGTGACGGCAGGGTCGGAGGCACTGAAGCTTTCTTT
J gene: TRBJ1-2; clone size: NA; V gene: TRBV6-1; D gene: NA; CDR3 protein: CASFRGPANYGYTF; CDR3 DNA: TGTGCCAGCTTTAGAGGACCAGCTAACTATGGCTACACCTTC
J gene: TRBJ2-3; clone size: few; V gene: TRBV6-2/TRBV6-3; D gene: NA; CDR3 protein: CASSYSSSTGYIDTQYF; CDR3 DNA: TGTGCCAGCAGTTACTCGAGTTCAACAGGGTATATCGATACGCAGTATTTT
J gene: TRBJ1-5; clone size: many; V gene: TRBV5-1; D gene: NA; CDR3 protein: CASSLDRDNQPQHF; CDR3 DNA: TGCGCCAGCAGCTTGGACAGGGACAATCAGCCCCAGCATTTT
J gene: TRBJ1-2; clone size: many; V gene: TRBV12-3/TRBV12-4; D gene: NA; CDR3 protein: CASSPSGQGDVYGYTF; CDR3 DNA: TGTGCCAGCAGTCCCTCGGGGCAGGGCGATGTCTATGGCTACACCTTC
J gene: TRBJ2-5; clone size: few; V gene: TRBV7-3; D gene: NA; CDR3 protein: CASSSTPASGGLETQYF; CDR3 DNA: TGTGCCAGCAGCTCAACTCCCGCCTCGGGGGGCTTAGAGACCCAGTACTTC
J gene: TRBJ1-1; clone size: few; V gene: TRBV7-9; D gene: NA; CDR3 protein: CASSMTGRAFF; CDR3 DNA: TGTGCCAGCAGCATGACCGGGCGAGCTTTCTTT
J gene: TRBJ2-1; clone size: few; V gene: TRBV7-8; D gene: NA; CDR3 protein: CASSFGSLNEQFF; CDR3 DNA: TGTGCCAGCAGCTTCGGCTCCCTCAATGAGCAGTTCTTC
J gene: TRBJ2-1; clone size: NA; V gene: TRBV5-5; D gene: NA; CDR3 protein: CASSLVLGEGNEQFF; CDR3 DNA: TGTGCCAGCAGCTTGGTATTAGGGGAAGGGAATGAGCAGTTCTTC
J gene: TRBJ1-1; clone size: many; V gene: TRBV29-1; D gene: NA; CDR3 protein: CSLGQVSAEAFF; CDR3 DNA: TGCAGCCTGGGGCAGGTCTCCGCTGAAGCTTTCTTT
J gene: TRBJ1-1; clone size: NA; V gene: TRBV5-5; D gene: NA; CDR3 protein: CASSLGVGFMNTEAFF; CDR3 DNA: TGTGCCAGCAGCTTGGGTGTCGGGTTCATGAACACTGAAGCTTTCTTT
J gene: TRBJ2-2; clone size: NA; V gene: TRBV27; D gene: NA; CDR3 protein: CASSSYREGTGELFF; CDR3 DNA: TGTGCCAGCAGTTCGTACAGAGAAGGCACCGGGGAGCTGTTTTTT
J gene: TRBJ2-2; clone size: few; V gene: TRBV24-1; D gene: TRBD2; CDR3 protein: CATSDLTSGVPDGGELFF; CDR3 DNA: TGTGCCACCAGTGACTTGACTAGCGGGGTTCCTGACGGCGGGGAGCTGTTTTTT
J gene: TRBJ1-1; clone size: NA; V gene: TRBV3-1; D gene: TRBD1; CDR3 protein: CASSTTGIPEAFF; CDR3 DNA: TGTGCCAGCAGTACGACAGGGATCCCTGAAGCTTTCTTT